This is a list of T cell receptor beta chains from one sample in a study of blood T cell repertoires in COVID-19. Clones were sequenced by immunoSEQ multiplex PCR, and TCRdb holds only the in-frame ones, with some missing. The sample carries 200,000 to 300,000 clones, about 89% recorded once. The sequenced material came from PBMCs or T cells enriched from blood (not recorded which). The origin of the receptors is a woman between 25 and 40 years old who had recovered from COVID-19. Each CDR3 is given without its conserved first and last residue.

TRBV27,ASSRRGLGTEAF
TRBV6-6,ASSLGRGAYEQY
TRBV18,ASSPPGFLAGVGDEQY
TRBV7-2,ASSFTSGTPSYEQY
TRBV5-6,ASSLAGSQGYGYT
TRBV14,ASSPYEGGNSPLH
TRBV6-5,ASRGLGDQH
TRBV10-3,ATEAGEVNQPQH
TRBV19,ASSRTSGSSYEQY
TRBV10-3,AISRGGGGGYT
TRBV7-2,ASSLVAAGFAGELF
TRBV19,ASSIMGTGAGETQY
TRBV30,AWRTRLATGELF
TRBV19,ASSIRGAGANVLT
TRBV9,ASSPSGALKPNSNYGYT
TRBV19,ASTPTGRGSYGYT
TRBV19,ASSKALLAGAPYEQY
TRBV7-3,ASSLLAKNIQY